This T cell receptor beta chain was found in a study of a mutant IDH1 vaccine in newly diagnosed glioma. Study-level background: Vaccines began 4-6 weeks after radiotherapy alone, or with temozolomide cycles.

The time point is: week 11, during vaccination. Vaccinated patients received 300 ug of mutant IDH1 20-mer peptide per dose, with topical imiquimod. Points on this clone: What it recognizes is unknown.

CDR1 SGHRS and CDR2 YFSETQ come from the germline V gene. The CDR3 length is 14 residues. The V end was cut by 2 bases, the J end by 5 bases, with 12 bases between. Clones were read by immunoSEQ multiplex PCR, and TCRdb kept only the in-frame ones, dropping some. The sample lists under 150,000 clones; 85% to 90% were seen once. The receptor comes from a woman in her 50s with glioma. This chain joins TRBV5-1 and TRBJ2-3; D ambiguous. Sample: PBMCs, taken from a glioma patient whose treatment included an IDH1 peptide vaccine. CDR3 sequence: CASSFSAGRDTQYF. The CDR3, as DNA: TGCGCCAGCAGCTTCTCGGCCGGCCGAGATACGCAGTATTTT.